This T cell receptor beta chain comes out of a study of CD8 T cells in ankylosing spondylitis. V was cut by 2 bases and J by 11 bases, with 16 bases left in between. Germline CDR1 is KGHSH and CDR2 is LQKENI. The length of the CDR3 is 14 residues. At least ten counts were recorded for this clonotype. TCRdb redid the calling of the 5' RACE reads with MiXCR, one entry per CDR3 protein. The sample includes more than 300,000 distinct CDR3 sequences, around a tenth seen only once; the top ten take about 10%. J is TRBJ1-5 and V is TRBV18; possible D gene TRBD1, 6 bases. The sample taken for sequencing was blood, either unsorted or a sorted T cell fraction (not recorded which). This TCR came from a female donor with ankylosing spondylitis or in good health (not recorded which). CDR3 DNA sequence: TGTGCCAGCTCACCAATGGGGGGCGAAAGGTCCCAGCATTTT. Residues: CASSPMGGERSQHF.